The rows below give T cell receptor beta chains drawn from one sample of a study of radiotherapy plus CTLA-4 blockade in lung cancer. Here immunoSEQ multiplex PCR was the method, and the copy in TCRdb shows in-frame clones only, minus some. The sample yields 120,000 or so clones, about 77% seen once. Sequenced material: peripheral blood, taken from a patient treated with radiotherapy plus ipilimumab. The receptors originated from a human donor with non-small cell lung cancer who had a partial response to radiotherapy plus ipilimumab. Each CDR3 is given with its conserved first and last residue. A D gene is named only where the DNA matches it firmly. Expanded clones get a size class; other rows say once, few or many, or leave the size out.

v_gene	d_gene	j_gene	abundance	CDR3nt	CDR3aa
TRBV30	TRBD2	TRBJ2-1	-	TGTGCCTGGAGGGGTGGGACTAGCGGGAGGAATAATGAGCAGTTCTTC	CAWRGGTSGRNNEQFF
TRBV6-5	TRBD2	TRBJ2-3	-	TGTGCCAGCAGTTACTTTAGTAGCGGGATCTCAGATACGCAGTATTTT	CASSYFSSGISDTQYF
TRBV6-5	-	TRBJ1-1	-	TGTGCCAGCAGTACAGGACAGCCAACCCAAGAAGCTTTCTTT	CASSTGQPTQEAFF
TRBV28	-	TRBJ2-7	-	TGTGCCAGCAGTTTAACGGGGACAAGCTCCTACGAGCAGTACTTC	CASSLTGTSSYEQYF
TRBV6-5	-	TRBJ2-3	-	TGTGCCAGCAGTTACCTTCCAGATACCAGCACAGATACGCAGTATTTT	CASSYLPDTSTDTQYF
TRBV9	-	TRBJ1-1	-	TGTGCCAGCAGCCCCTCGGGGGGGAACACTGAAGCTTTCTTT	CASSPSGGNTEAFF
TRBV6-1	-	TRBJ1-3	-	TGTGCCAGCAGTGAGGCGGGAGCTGGAAACACCATATATTTT	CASSEAGAGNTIYF
TRBV28	-	TRBJ2-3	-	TGTGCCAGCAGAAGGTCGACGGGAGATACGCAGTATTTT	CASRRSTGDTQYF
TRBV5-1	-	TRBJ1-1	-	TGCGCCAGCAGCTTGCTGACTTTGAACACTGAAGCTTTCTTT	CASSLLTLNTEAFF
TRBV28	-	TRBJ1-1	-	TGTGCCAGCAGTTTACGAGGTTCTGGGAGGACTGAAGCTTTCTTT	CASSLRGSGRTEAFF
TRBV5-6	TRBD1	TRBJ1-5	-	TGTGCCAGCAGTCGCGAGGGGGCATTGAGCAATCAGCCCCAGCATTTT	CASSREGALSNQPQHF
TRBV5-1	TRBD2	TRBJ2-7	-	TGCGCCAGCAGCTTGACTAGCGGATTGTACGAGCAGTACTTC	CASSLTSGLYEQYF
TRBV18	TRBD1	TRBJ1-2	-	TGTGCCAGCTCCCCGGGGACAGGGGGCTATGGCTACACCTTC	CASSPGTGGYGYTF
TRBV19	TRBD1	TRBJ1-5	-	TGTGCCAGTAGTAGGGACAGGGCCGGCAATCAGCCCCAGCATTTT	CASSRDRAGNQPQHF
TRBV28	TRBD1	TRBJ2-2	-	TGTGCCAGCAGTTGGGGGACAGGGGGCACCGGGGAGCTGTTTTTT	CASSWGTGGTGELFF
TRBV7-9	-	TRBJ1-1	-	TGTGCCAGCAGCTTATCTCTGAACACTGAAGCTTTCTTT	CASSLSLNTEAFF
TRBV19	TRBD1	TRBJ1-5	-	TGTGCCAGTAGTATCAGGGGGGCCCAGTATAGCAATCAGCCCCAGCATTTT	CASSIRGAQYSNQPQHF
TRBV5-4	-	TRBJ2-7	-	TGTGCCAGCAGCTTGGGCAGGGCTGGTAACGAGCAGTACTTC	CASSLGRAGNEQYF
TRBV7-6	TRBD1	TRBJ2-3	few	TGTGCCAGCAGCTCTCAGGGGGGGACAGGGCGAGATACGCAGTATTTT	CASSSQGGTGRDTQYF
TRBV2	TRBD1	TRBJ1-2	-	TGTGCCAGCAGAAATGACAGGGACATCTTC	CASRNDRDIF
TRBV11-2	-	TRBJ2-7	-	TGTGCCAGCAGCGTCGCGGGGGCTTTCGAGCAGTACTTC	CASSVAGAFEQYF
TRBV28	TRBD1	TRBJ1-1	few	TGTGCCAGCACCACGGGACAGAGAACTGAAGCTTTCTTT	CASTTGQRTEAFF
TRBV11-2	TRBD1	TRBJ1-1	-	TGTGCCAGCAGCTCACAGGGGGCCGGGACTGAAGCTTTCTTT	CASSSQGAGTEAFF
TRBV2	TRBD1	TRBJ1-2	-	TGTGCCAGCCGGGACAGGGACTTCTATGGCTACACCTTC	CASRDRDFYGYTF
TRBV27	TRBD1	TRBJ1-1	-	TGTGCCAGCGCAACGGGACAGAACATGAACACTGAAGCTTTCTTT	CASATGQNMNTEAFF
TRBV4-3	TRBD2	TRBJ2-1	-	TGCGCCAGCAGCCAAGAAGCGGGAGTGGGGTACAATGAGCAGTTCTTC	CASSQEAGVGYNEQFF
TRBV5-5	-	TRBJ1-4	-	TGTGCCAGCAGCCAGGGTTCCTTAAGACGGGCAGGGGTTGAAAAACTGTTTTTT	CASSQGSLRRAGVEKLFF
TRBV7-2	-	TRBJ2-7	-	TGTGCCAGCGGACTCCAGTTTTACGAGCAGTACTTC	CASGLQFYEQYF
TRBV18	-	TRBJ2-5	few	TGTGCCAGCTCACCAGAGAAAGAGACCCAGTACTTC	CASSPEKETQYF
TRBV2	-	TRBJ1-3	many	TGTGCCAGCAGGGACAGCTCACCTGGAAACACCATATATTTT	CASRDSSPGNTIYF
TRBV7-8	TRBD2	TRBJ2-1	-	TGTGCCAGCAGCTTATCCTATGCGGGGGGATCCTACAATGAGCAGTTCTTC	CASSLSYAGGSYNEQFF
TRBV30	-	TRBJ1-5	-	TGTGCCTGGAGTGTCCAGGGCAATCAGCCCCAGCATTTT	CAWSVQGNQPQHF
TRBV6-1	TRBD1	TRBJ1-2	-	TGTGCCAGCTCTATAGACAGGGTAGTTGACGGCTACACCTTC	CASSIDRVVDGYTF
TRBV7-3	TRBD1	TRBJ1-4	-	TGTGCCAGCAGCTATGGGACAGGAAATGAAAAACTGTTTTTT	CASSYGTGNEKLFF
TRBV5-4	TRBD2	TRBJ2-6	-	TGTGCCAGCAGCTTAGCAGCGGGAGTGGGTGGGGCCAACGTCCTGACTTTC	CASSLAAGVGGANVLTF
TRBV18	TRBD2	TRBJ2-1	-	TGTGCCAGCTCACCACCGGGACTAGCGGGAGGGAATGAGCAGTTCTTC	CASSPPGLAGGNEQFF
TRBV5-6	-	TRBJ1-2	-	TGTGCCAGCAGCTTGGCGGGGGTAGGTCGAGGCTACACCTTC	CASSLAGVGRGYTF
TRBV6-4	-	TRBJ1-5	-	TGTGCCAGCAGTGACCGAGAGACAGTGCCCAATCAGCCCCAGCATTTT	CASSDRETVPNQPQHF
TRBV6-1	-	TRBJ2-2	few	TGTGCCAGCAGTGGAGGGAGCATAGCCACCGGGGAGCTGTTTTTT	CASSGGSIATGELFF
TRBV6-1	TRBD1	TRBJ2-7	-	TGTGCCAGCAGAAACTCCGGGACAGGAGACTACGAGCAGTACTTC	CASRNSGTGDYEQYF
TRBV5-6	-	TRBJ2-5	-	TGTGCCAGCAGCCCGACCGGGCCTGGGAGTGCGGAGACCCAGTACTTC	CASSPTGPGSAETQYF
TRBV2	TRBD1	TRBJ2-7	-	TGTGCCAGCAACCGGGACAGAGAAGACGAGCAGTACTTC	CASNRDREDEQYF
TRBV28	-	TRBJ1-1	-	TGTGCCAGCAGTTTCCAGGGGTGGGAAATTGAAGCTTTCTTT	CASSFQGWEIEAFF
TRBV5-1	-	TRBJ1-2	-	TGCGCCAGCAGCTTAAGCCAGGGTGGGGATGGCTACACCTTC	CASSLSQGGDGYTF
TRBV28	TRBD2	TRBJ2-3	-	TGTGCCAGCAGTTCAAGCGGGACGGTGGATACGCAGTATTTT	CASSSSGTVDTQYF
TRBV5-1	TRBD2	TRBJ2-7	-	TGCGCCAGCAGCTCGGGACTAGTCACCTACGAGCAGTACTTC	CASSSGLVTYEQYF
TRBV27	TRBD2	TRBJ2-5	-	TGTGCCAGCAGTTTCCATGGACTAGCGGACCAAGAGACCCAGTACTTC	CASSFHGLADQETQYF
TRBV28	TRBD2	TRBJ2-1	-	TGTGCCAGCAGTGGGACTAACTACAATGAGCAGTTCTTC	CASSGTNYNEQFF